One and the same sample provided the 12 T cell receptor beta chains below, sequenced in a study of spatial heterogeneity in lung cancer. Study outcomes and limitations: For expanded intratumoral alpha and beta TCRs, counts tracked tumor mutation counts.

Documented time point: sample taken at primary tumor resection. No antigen is known for these receptors. TCRdb ran MiXCR on the 5' RACE reads and lists one entry per CDR3 protein. This table has around 13,000 distinct CDR3 sequences, 6% to 7% appearing once. The sample here was lung tumor tissue, taken at surgery. These receptors all stem from a female donor with early-stage non-small cell lung cancer.

This clonotype was recorded at least ten times. The rearrangement joins TRBV5-1 to TRBJ2-2; 8 nucleotides align to TRBD2. The CDR3 runs to 16 residues. The germline V gene has CDR1 SGHRS and CDR2 YFSETQ. V gave up 1 base and J gave up 1 base; unmatched junction bases: 3. CDR3 sequence (DNA): TGCGCCAGCAGCTTGCTTACTAGCGGGAACACCGGGGAGCTGTTTTTT. Amino acid sequence: CASSLLTSGNTGELFF.

Relative to its sample, this clonotype is medium-sized. The chain couples TRBV27 to TRBJ2-1; a weak D match, TRBD1 (5 bases). Germline V gene lookup returns CDR1 MNHEY and CDR2 SMNVEV (reference sequence). The CDR3 extends over 15 amino acids. Trimming took off 7 bases at V and 4 bases at J, with 17 bases between the two ends. The chain's CDR3 is CASTSGIGWYNEQFF. The CDR3 region has the DNA TGTGCCAGCACTTCAGGGATCGGTTGGTACAATGAGCAGTTCTTC.

This clonotype was observed once. The chain employs TRBV5-6 and TRBJ2-1; a possible D gene is TRBD1 (5 bases). The CDR3 consists of 14 residues. The V end was cut by 1 base, the J end by 4 bases, with 9 bases between. The germline V gene has CDR1 SGHDT and CDR2 YYEEEE. CDR3 in DNA: TGTGCCAGCAGCTTGCGTAGACAGTACAATGAGCAGTTCTTC. It is translated as CASSLRRQYNEQFF. Based on the CDR3 plus reference TRBV5-6 and TRBJ2-1, the full variable domain is DAGVTQSPTHLIKTRGQQVTLRCSPKSGHDTVSWYQQALGQGPQFIFQYYEEEERQRGNFPDRFSGHQFPNYSSELNVNALLLGDSALYLCASSLRRQYNEQFFGPGTRLTVL.

This clonotype was recorded at least ten times. The J gene is TRBJ1-5, the V gene TRBV6-1; TRBD1 might be the D (6 bases). This CDR3 region has 14 residues. Trimming shortened V by 4 bases and J by 2 bases, and 9 bases separated the two germline ends. Per germline, CDR1 MNHNS and CDR2 SASEGT. The CDR3 DNA reads as TGTGCCAGCAGTGTAGCAGGGGGCAATCAGCCCCAGCATTTT. Its protein is CASSVAGGNQPQHF.

This clonotype was seen repeatedly, ten times or more. The V call is TRBV7-2, the J call TRBJ2-7, with D tentatively TRBD1 (6 bases). The CDR3 runs 16 residues. Trimming cost V 1 base and J 1 base, with 14 bases left between them. The germline gives CDR1 SGHTA, CDR2 FQGNSA. The CDR3: CASSLGGTLSSYEQYF. The CDR3 coding sequence is TGTGCCAGCAGCTTAGGGGGGACACTTTCGTCCTACGAGCAGTACTTC.

The rearrangement joins TRBV7-6 to TRBJ2-3, with D perhaps being TRBD1 or TRBD2 (5 bases each). Deletions cut 5 bases from V and 4 bases from J, with 13 bases between. Germline CDR1 reads SGHVS; CDR2 reads FNYEAQ. The CDR3 runs to 14 residues. The CDR3 region has the DNA TGTGCCAGCAGCCCTGGTGTGGGGGCAGATACGCAGTATTTT. Its translation: CASSPGVGADTQYF.

With respect to this clonotype: This may be a read error, as it is one base from a much larger clone. This chain uses TRBV28 with TRBJ1-5; D call uncertain. The CDR3 has 17 amino acids. Germline-derived CDR1 and CDR2 are MDHEN and SYDVKM. CDR3 in amino acids: CVSSQPPRTNSNQPQHF. Written as DNA, the CDR3 is TGTGTCAGCAGCCAGCCTCCCAGGACGAATAGCAATCAGCCCCAGCATTTT. The variable domain in full, with the rest retrieved from reference TRBV28 and TRBJ1-5, is DVKVTQSSRYLVKRTGEKVFLECVQDMDHENMFWYRQDPGLGLRLIYFSYDVKMKEKGDIPEGYSVSREKKERFSLILESASTNQTSMYLCVSSQPPRTNSNQPQHFGDGTRLSIL.

The chain links TRBV7-2 to TRBJ2-5; D is uncertain. The V gene's germline CDR1 is SGHTA and CDR2 FQGNSA. Trimming cost V 2 bases and J 0 bases, with 4 bases left between them. The CDR3 runs 13 residues. For the CDR3, the DNA is TGTGCCAGCAGCTTACAGGACCAAGAGACCCAGTACTTC. It is translated as CASSLQDQETQYF.

V and J are TRBV29-1 and TRBJ1-1; the D is unclear. V gave up 6 bases and J gave up 4 bases, with 6 bases separating them. CDR1 and CDR2 from the germline V gene are SQVTM and ANQGSEA. The CDR3 runs to 10 residues. The CDR3 here is CSVWGTEAFF. The DNA of the CDR3 is TGCAGCGTCTGGGGCACTGAAGCTTTCTTT.

Ten or more counts support this clonotype. The chain's CDR3 is CASSPRPSSTDTQYF. Here the CDR3 DNA reads TGTGCCAGCAGCCCCCGGCCGTCTAGCACAGATACGCAGTATTTT. V gene TRBV6-5 combines with J gene TRBJ2-3, with no clear D. Germline V gene sequence: CDR1 MNHEY, CDR2 SVGAGI. V lost 6 bases and J lost 0, with 13 bases in between. There are 15 residues in the CDR3.

This clonotype appeared a few times. The rearrangement links TRBV6-6 to TRBJ1-3; the D is unclear. CDR3 size: 13 residues. V lost 7 bases to trimming and J lost 0 bases, with 7 bases between them. Germline-derived CDR1 and CDR2 are MNHNY and SVGAGI (reference sequence). The CDR3 DNA is TGTGCCAGCAATCCCCGCTCTGGAAACACCATATATTTT. This encodes CASNPRSGNTIYF.

By share of the sample, this clonotype is medium-sized (0.01 to 0.1%). The chain joins TRBV3-1 to TRBJ2-5, with TRBD1 as a possible D gene (6 bases). Germline V CDR1 and CDR2: LGHDT, YNNKEL (reference sequence). This CDR3 has 14 residues. The V and J ends lost 3 bases and 4 bases respectively, with 12 bases between them. In DNA form, the CDR3 reads TGTGCCAGCAGCCAGCTCGGACAGTTAGAGACCCAGTACTTC. Its protein product is CASSQLGQLETQYF.